What follows are 26 T cell receptor beta chains derived from one specimen sequenced in a study of long-term antiretroviral therapy in people with HIV. At survey level, the immunoSEQ assay was run in its v3.0 version. Sequencing was performed with immunoSEQ multiplex PCR; in TCRdb, only in-frame clones are kept and a portion is missing. Of tens of thousands of clones in the sample, 97% are singletons; the top ten hold less than 3.5%. The input for sequencing was unsorted PBMCs, taken 6.9 years after starting antiretroviral therapy. The receptors derive from a young man with HIV.

This clone was seen a single time. DNA of the CDR3: TGCGCCAGCAGCTTCGGGGCAGGCCAAAGCTCTGGAAACACCATATATTTT. Translated: CASSFGAGQSSGNTIYF. The rearrangement links TRBV5-1 to TRBJ1-3, with D perhaps matching TRBD1 (5 bases). Germline V lookup: CDR1 SGHRS, CDR2 YFSETQ. The CDR3 is 17 amino acids. V lost 2 bases, J lost 0 bases, and 15 bases lay in between.

The chain combines TRBV7-6 with TRBJ2-7; the D call may be TRBD1 or TRBD2 (5 bases each). V dropped 4 bases and J dropped 6 bases, with 19 bases sitting between them. CDR3 size: 15 residues. CDR1 is SGHVS, CDR2 FNYEAQ, per germline. In DNA, the CDR3 is TGTGCCAGCAGCTACCACGGGACCAATGTATTCGAGCAGTACTTC. It specifies CASSYHGTNVFEQYF.

The V and J genes are TRBV7-8 and TRBJ1-5, with 7 bases aligning to TRBD1. Germline CDR1 SGHVS, CDR2 FQNEAQ. The CDR3 has 14 amino acids. Losses at the gene ends were 4 bases for V and 6 bases for J; bases not matched to a gene: 6. The DNA of the CDR3 is TGTGCCAGCAGCTCCAGGGGACAGTCTCAGCCCCAGCATTTT. Its translation is CASSSRGQSQPQHF.

The chain combines TRBV7-9 with TRBJ2-6; D unresolved. The CDR3 is 14 amino acids. Trimming pared 7 bases from V and 4 bases from J, leaving 11 bases between. Germline values: CDR1 SEHNR, CDR2 FQNEAQ (reference sequence). The DNA of the CDR3 is TGTGCCAGCATCCCCCTCGAGGGGGCCAACGTCCTGACTTTC. Translation: CASIPLEGANVLTF.

V is TRBV5-1 and J is TRBJ1-6; D is unresolved. V was clipped by 0 bases and J by 7 bases, with 5 bases between them. The CDR3 sequence is 13 residues long. The germline CDR1 and CDR2 sequences are SGHRS and YFSETQ. The CDR3 sequence: CASSLEGNSPLHF. The CDR3 nucleotides read TGCGCCAGCAGCTTGGAAGGGAATTCACCCCTCCACTTT.

The J gene is TRBJ2-1, the V gene TRBV5-1; 8 bases are a match to TRBD1. J gave up 6 bases and V 4 bases, and 3 bases lay outside the gene matches. From germline, CDR1 is SGHRS and CDR2 YFSETQ. This CDR3 spans 13 amino acids. CDR3 nucleotide sequence: TGCGCCAGCAGCCCCGGGACAGGCAATGAGCAGTTCTTC. Its protein is CASSPGTGNEQFF.

This chain connects TRBV29-1 to TRBJ1-5; 9 nucleotides line up with TRBD1. The CDR3 is 13 residues long. With V trimmed by 4 bases and J by 4 bases, 2 bases remained unmatched. In germline, CDR1 is SQVTM, CDR2 ANQGSEA. CDR3 nucleotide sequence: TGCAGCGTTGGACAGGGGGAGAATCAGCCCCAGCATTTT. Protein product: CSVGQGENQPQHF.

The chain links TRBV4-3 to TRBJ2-7, with TRBD2 matching over 12 bases. CDR1 LGHNA and CDR2 YSLEER come from the germline V gene. V shed 0 bases and J 0 bases; nucleotides not matched to a gene: 0. The CDR3 sequence is 16 residues long. In DNA form, the CDR3 reads TGCGCCAGCAGCCAAGAGACTAGCGGGAGCTCCTACGAGCAGTACTTC. Its translation: CASSQETSGSSYEQYF.

This chain links TRBV11-2 with TRBJ1-2; the D gene is possibly TRBD1 (6 bases). The CDR3 runs 15 residues. Per germline, CDR1 SGHAT and CDR2 FQNNGV. Trimming pared 1 base from V and 7 bases from J, leaving 16 bases between. CDR3 sequence: CASSLGEGGMRGYTF. DNA of the CDR3: TGTGCCAGCAGCTTAGGAGAGGGGGGAATGCGTGGCTACACCTTC.

The chain uses TRBV6-1 and TRBJ2-4; D might be TRBD1 (7 bases). CDR3 length: 20 amino acids. Germline loops: CDR1 MNHNS, CDR2 SASEGT. V was shortened by 2 bases and J by 0 bases, with 23 bases between the two germline ends. In DNA, the CDR3 is TGTGCCAGCAGTGAATTGGGGGAGGCAGGGGGGATACTAGCCAAAAACATTCAGTACTTC. It encodes CASSELGEAGGILAKNIQYF.

In DNA form, the CDR3 reads TGTGCCAGCAGCCAAGAAGGGGGCCTTACGGATATATGGAATTCACCCCTCCACTTT. It specifies CASSQEGGLTDIWNSPLHF. The J gene is TRBJ1-6, the V gene TRBV14; 7 bases line up with TRBD1. V shed 0 bases, J shed 7 bases, and the junction held 15 bases outside the gene matches. The CDR3 has 19 amino acids. Germline V gene lookup returns CDR1 SGHDN and CDR2 FVKESK. The entire variable domain, with the rest obtained from reference TRBV14 and TRBJ1-6, is as follows: EAGVTQFPSHSVIEKGQTVTLRCDPISGHDNLYWYRRVMGKEIKFLLHFVKESKQDESGMPNNRFLAERTGGTYSTLKVQPAELEDSGVYFCASSQEGGLTDIWNSPLHFGNGTRLTVT.

In regard to this clone: At one end, the junction sequence differs from germline, possibly due to a read error. The CDR3 DNA reads as TGTGCTAGCAGCTTAGGAGCGAGCGGGAGGGCCGGGGGCGCAGATACGCAGTATTTT. Its protein is CASSLGASGRAGGADTQYF. This chain uses TRBV7-7 with TRBJ2-3; 10 bases match TRBD2. The CDR3 sequence is 19 residues long. Germline-derived CDR1 and CDR2 are SSHAT and FNYEAQ (reference sequence).

The V and J genes are TRBV9 and TRBJ2-3; TRBD2 matches 12 bases. Unmatched junction bases numbered 4, after V lost 3 bases and J lost 2 bases. This CDR3 has 16 residues. CDR1 and CDR2 (germline): SGDLS, YYNGEE. CDR3 amino acids: CASSAGLAGTTDTQYF. CDR3 nucleotides: TGTGCCAGCAGCGCAGGACTAGCGGGGACCACAGATACGCAGTATTTT.

The chain joins TRBV6-5 to TRBJ2-2; weak D call: TRBD2 (6 bases). V gave up 6 bases and J gave up 6 bases, with 11 bases separating them. Germline CDR1 MNHEY, CDR2 SVGAGI. The CDR3 length is 13 residues. In nucleotides, the CDR3 is TGTGCCAGCAGGGCACTAGCTCCCGGGGAGCTGTTTTTT. Protein: CASRALAPGELFF.

The chain carries TRBV6-1 and TRBJ1-5; D is unclear. This CDR3 spans 14 amino acids. In germline, CDR1 is MNHNS, CDR2 SASEGT. Trimming removed 4 bases at V and 6 bases at J, with 13 bases between. The CDR3 DNA is TGTGCCAGCAGTGGGGCGGTAGGGATTCAGCCCCAGCATTTT. Its protein is CASSGAVGIQPQHF.

This chain links TRBV30 with TRBJ2-6; possible D gene TRBD1, 5 bases. The ends were cut back, 2 bases at V and 4 bases at J, with 9 bases in the middle. The germline CDR1 and CDR2 sequences are GTSNPN and SVGIG (reference sequence). The CDR3 contains 14 residues. CDR3 sequence: CAWSPGYGANVLTF. The DNA for the CDR3 is TGTGCCTGGAGTCCAGGGTACGGGGCCAACGTCCTGACTTTC.

Only one count was recorded for this clone. The J gene is TRBJ2-6, the V gene TRBV4-3; 7 bases are a match to TRBD1. V was clipped by 1 base and J by 3 bases; unmatched bases: 6. Germline V lookup: CDR1 LGHNA, CDR2 YSLEER. The CDR3 loop spans 17 amino acids. The CDR3 here is CASSQAAQGFGANVLTF. The CDR3 bases are TGCGCCAGCAGCCAAGCTGCACAGGGGTTTGGGGCCAACGTCCTGACTTTC.

This clone was found once. This chain uses TRBV4-3 with TRBJ1-3, with 7 nucleotides matching TRBD1. Germline-derived CDR1 and CDR2 are LGHNA and YSLEER. This CDR3 has 15 residues. V lost 3 bases to trimming and J lost 3 bases; unmatched junction nucleotides: 5. The CDR3 reads CASSQATGVGNTIYF. CDR3 DNA sequence: TGCGCCAGCAGCCAGGCCACAGGGGTTGGAAACACCATATATTTT.

V is TRBV10-3 and J is TRBJ1-2; the D is unclear. The CDR3 is made up of 10 amino acids. The germline CDR1 and CDR2 sequences are ENHRY and SYGVKD. The V and J ends lost 6 bases and 6 bases respectively, with 5 bases between them. The CDR3 DNA reads TGTGCCATCAGAGGGAATGGCTACACCTTC. Amino acid sequence: CAIRGNGYTF.

This clone was found once. This sequence joins TRBV7-2 and TRBJ2-7; 12 bases are shared with TRBD2. The J segment lost 1 base and the V segment lost 5 bases, leaving 3 bases of the junction unmatched. Germline V gene lookup returns CDR1 SGHTA and CDR2 FQGNSA. The CDR3 covers 15 residues. The CDR3 sequence is CASSLGLAGSYEQYF. As DNA, the CDR3 is TGTGCCAGCAGCCTGGGACTAGCGGGTTCCTACGAGCAGTACTTC.

The rearrangement joins TRBV29-1 to TRBJ1-2, with unresolved D. The CDR3 extends over 13 amino acids. CDR1 and CDR2 from the germline V gene are SQVTM and ANQGSEA. Trimming took 6 bases from V and 3 from J, leaving 14 bases between them. CDR3 sequence reads: CSVAGGSYYGYTF. The CDR3 nucleotides read TGCAGCGTCGCGGGTGGAAGTTACTATGGCTACACCTTC.

The chain carries TRBV6-5 and TRBJ2-7; 9 bases fit TRBD1. The V and J ends lost 0 bases and 6 bases, in that order; junction bases with no gene match: 6. This CDR3 comprises 15 residues. Germline V lookup: CDR1 MNHEY, CDR2 SVGAGI. The CDR3 DNA follows: TGTGCCAGCAGTTACTCGGGACAGGGCATCTTCGAGCAGTACTTC. This translates into CASSYSGQGIFEQYF.

This rearrangement joins TRBV7-8 to TRBJ1-1, with D possibly matching TRBD1 (6 bases). The V gene lost 2 bases and the J gene lost 4 bases, with 23 bases spanning the gap. Germline lookup yields CDR1 SGHVS and CDR2 FQNEAQ. The CDR3 runs 18 residues. In DNA, the CDR3 is TGTGCCAGCAGCTTAATTGTACGTGGGGGTGGAGGGGGCACTGAAGCTTTCTTT. Protein product: CASSLIVRGGGGGTEAFF.

V is TRBV6-6 and J is TRBJ2-1; no reliable D call. The ends were cut back, 4 bases at V and 2 bases at J, with 15 bases in the middle. CDR1 and CDR2 from the germline V gene are MNHNY and SVGAGI (reference sequence). The CDR3 is made up of 16 amino acids. CDR3 nucleotides: TGTGCCAGCAGTTCCTATAAGGAGCGAACCTACAATGAGCAGTTCTTC. Its translation: CASSSYKERTYNEQFF.

In the case of this clone: The junction does not match germline at one end; this may be a read error. The chain combines TRBV27 with TRBJ1-4; D not resolved. The CDR3 totals 12 residues. CDR1 is MNHEY, CDR2 SMNVEV, per germline (reference sequence). CDR3 sequence (DNA): TGTGCCACCAGTGGGACTAATGAAAAACTGTTTTTT. It encodes CATSGTNEKLFF. Drawing the rest from reference TRBV27 and TRBJ1-4, the complete variable domain is EAQVTQNPRYLITVTGKKLTVTCSQNMNHEYMSWYRQDPGLGLRQIYYSMNVEVTDKGDVPEGYKVSRKEKRNFPLILESPSPNQTSLYFCATSGTNEKLFFGSGTQLSVL.

The V call is TRBV20-1, the J call TRBJ1-2; D not certain. V shed 4 bases and J shed 6 bases, with 0 bases lying between them. The CDR3 runs 8 residues. In germline, CDR1 is DFQATT, CDR2 SNEGSKA (reference sequence). CDR3 bases: TGCAGTGCTAATGGCTACACCTTC. Translated: CSANGYTF.